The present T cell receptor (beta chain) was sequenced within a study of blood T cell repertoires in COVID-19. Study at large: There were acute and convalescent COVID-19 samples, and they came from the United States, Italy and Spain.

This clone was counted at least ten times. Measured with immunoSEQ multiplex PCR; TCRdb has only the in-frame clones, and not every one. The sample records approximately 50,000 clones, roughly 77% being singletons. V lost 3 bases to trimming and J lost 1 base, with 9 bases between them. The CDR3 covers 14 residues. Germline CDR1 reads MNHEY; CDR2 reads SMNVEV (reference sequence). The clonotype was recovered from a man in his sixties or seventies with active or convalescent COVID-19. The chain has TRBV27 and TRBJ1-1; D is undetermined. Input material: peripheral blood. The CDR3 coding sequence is TGTGCCAGCAGTTTCACCTACTGGAACACTGAAGCTTTCTTT. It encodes CASSFTYWNTEAFF.